The source of this T cell receptor beta chain is a study of T cell responses to AZD1222 COVID-19 vaccine. Sequencing was performed with immunoSEQ multiplex PCR; in TCRdb, only in-frame clones are kept and a portion is missing. The sample includes about 93,000 clones, approximately 89% seen only once; the top ten take approximately 3%. Trimming removed 6 bases from V and 1 base from J, with 12 bases in between. This CDR3 comprises 14 residues. Germline CDR1 is SNHLY and CDR2 is FYNNEI. The origin of this receptor is an adult in good health. The chain links TRBV2 to TRBJ1-2, with unresolved D. The input for sequencing was peripheral blood, taken on day 0 of MenACWY control vaccination. CDR3: CASSTGSLNYGYTF. The CDR3 DNA is TGTGCCAGCAGCACTGGAAGCCTTAACTATGGCTACACCTTC. The whole variable domain, filled in from reference TRBV2 and TRBJ1-2, reads EPEVTQTPSHQVTQMGQEVILRCVPISNHLYFYWYRQILGQKVEFLVSFYNNEISEKSEIFDDQFSVERPDGSNFTLKIRSTKLEDSAMYFCASSTGSLNYGYTFGSGTRLTVV.